The source of this T cell receptor (beta chain) is a study of blood T cell repertoires in COVID-19. Profiling relied on immunoSEQ multiplex PCR, and the TCRdb table lists in-frame clones only, not all of them. The data hold 390,000 or so clones, with 80% to 90% observed a single time. With 3 bases removed from V and 8 bases from J, the gap between germline ends came to 10 bases. Germline V lookup: CDR1 KGHSH, CDR2 LQKENI. This CDR3 has 13 residues. Sequenced: PBMCs or T cells enriched from blood (not recorded which). The TCR was taken from a man between 18 and 35 years old who had recovered from COVID-19. This chain uses TRBV18 with TRBJ1-4; tentative D call: TRBD1 (5 bases). The CDR3 loop is CASSPREEEKLFF. The DNA for the CDR3 is TGTGCCAGCTCACCCAGGGAAGAGGAAAAACTGTTTTTT.